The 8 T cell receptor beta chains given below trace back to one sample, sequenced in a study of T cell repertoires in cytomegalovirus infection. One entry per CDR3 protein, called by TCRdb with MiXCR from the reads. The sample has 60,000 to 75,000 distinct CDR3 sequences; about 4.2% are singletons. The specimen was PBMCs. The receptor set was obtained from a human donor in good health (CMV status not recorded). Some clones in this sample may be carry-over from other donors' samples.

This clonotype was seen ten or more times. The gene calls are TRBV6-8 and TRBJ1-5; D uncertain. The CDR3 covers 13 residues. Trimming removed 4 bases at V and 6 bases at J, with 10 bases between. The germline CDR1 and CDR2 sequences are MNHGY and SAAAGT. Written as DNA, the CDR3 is TGTGCCAGCAGTTTGGTTGTCGGTCAGCCCCAGCATTTT. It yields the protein CASSLVVGQPQHF.

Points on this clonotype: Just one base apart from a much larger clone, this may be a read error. The CDR3 protein is CASSYSPSESSYEQYF. CDR3 in DNA: TGTGCCAGCAGTTACAGCCCAAGCGAGAGCTCCTACGAGCAGTACTTC. The chain recombines TRBV6-2 or TRBV6-3 with TRBJ2-7; D gene ambiguous. This CDR3 has 16 amino acids. Germline CDR1 MNHEY, CDR2 SVGEGT. V dropped 2 bases and J dropped 0 bases, with 14 bases sitting between them.

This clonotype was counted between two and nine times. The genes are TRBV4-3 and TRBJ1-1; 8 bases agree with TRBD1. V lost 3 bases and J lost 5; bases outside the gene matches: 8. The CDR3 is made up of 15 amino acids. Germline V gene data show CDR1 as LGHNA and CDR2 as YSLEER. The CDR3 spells CASSHKQGVRTEAFF. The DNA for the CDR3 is TGCGCCAGCAGCCACAAACAGGGGGTGAGGACTGAAGCTTTCTTT.

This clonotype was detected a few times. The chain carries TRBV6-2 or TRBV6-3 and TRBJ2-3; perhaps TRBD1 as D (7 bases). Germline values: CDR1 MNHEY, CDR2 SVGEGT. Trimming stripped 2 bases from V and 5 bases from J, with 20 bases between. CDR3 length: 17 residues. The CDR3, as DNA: TGTGCCAGCAGTTACCGAGGGGTTAGGAGGGGGCAAGATACGCAGTATTTT. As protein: CASSYRGVRRGQDTQYF.

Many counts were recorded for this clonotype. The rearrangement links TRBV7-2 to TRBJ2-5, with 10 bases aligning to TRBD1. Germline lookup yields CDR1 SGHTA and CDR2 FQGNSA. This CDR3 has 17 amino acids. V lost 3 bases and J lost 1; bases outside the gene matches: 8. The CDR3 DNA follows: TGTGCCAGCAGCTTGAAGATCCGGGACAGGGGCCAAGAGACCCAGTACTTC. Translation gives CASSLKIRDRGQETQYF.

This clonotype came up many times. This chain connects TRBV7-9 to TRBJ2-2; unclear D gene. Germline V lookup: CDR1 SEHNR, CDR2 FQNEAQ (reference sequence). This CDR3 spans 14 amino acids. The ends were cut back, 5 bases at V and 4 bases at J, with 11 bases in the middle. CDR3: CASSRGTPTGELFF. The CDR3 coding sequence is TGTGCCAGCAGCCGAGGCACCCCCACCGGGGAGCTGTTTTTT.

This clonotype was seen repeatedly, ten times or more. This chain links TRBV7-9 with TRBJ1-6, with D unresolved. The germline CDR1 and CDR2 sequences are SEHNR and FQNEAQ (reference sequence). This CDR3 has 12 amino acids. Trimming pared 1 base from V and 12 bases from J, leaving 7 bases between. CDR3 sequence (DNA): TGTGCCAGCAGCTTAGGGACGGGACCCCTCCACTTT. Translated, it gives CASSLGTGPLHF.

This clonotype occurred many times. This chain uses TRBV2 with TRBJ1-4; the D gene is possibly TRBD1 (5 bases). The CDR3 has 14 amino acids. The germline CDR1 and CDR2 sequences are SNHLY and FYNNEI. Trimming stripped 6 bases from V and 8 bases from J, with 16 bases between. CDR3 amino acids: CASSPGGTAEKLFF. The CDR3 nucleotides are TGTGCCAGCAGCCCGGGTGGGACGGCGGAAAAACTGTTTTTT.